This T cell receptor beta chain is from a study of cytomegalovirus exposure and HLA in healthy donors. PCR primers comprised 60 Vbeta and 13 Jbeta primers. Data came from immunoSEQ multiplex PCR; TCRdb stores just in-frame clones and leaves some out. The data hold about 110,000 clones, with 65% to 90% observed a single time. Points from the study as a whole: The classifier, whose performance was assessed in both the original and validation cohorts, reportedly diagnosed cytomegalovirus status with high specificity and sensitivity.

Points on this clone: Its target is unknown.

Germline assignment: CDR1 LNHDA and CDR2 SQIVND (reference sequence). V lost 3 bases and J 1 base, leaving 8 bases between the germline ends. The CDR3 length is 14 residues. Samples came from healthy bone marrow donors. The chain combines TRBV19 with TRBJ2-3, with TRBD2 as a possible D gene (5 bases). This clonotype was sampled from a woman younger than 45 in good health and CMV-seronegative. The material sequenced was PBMCs. The DNA for the CDR3 is TGTGCCAGTAGTATCGGTAGCGGCACAGATACGCAGTATTTT. Amino acid sequence: CASSIGSGTDTQYF.